The 25 T cell receptor beta chains listed next were all sequenced from one sample in a study of monozygotic twins with inflammatory bowel disease. For each CDR3 protein, TCRdb gives one entry from its re-call of the 5' RACE reads, without DNA. The specimen's table records around 40,000 distinct CDR3 sequences. Sequencing was carried out using blood. These TCRs come from a human donor with ulcerative colitis or Crohn's disease, or a healthy co-twin of an affected twin (not recorded which).

The chain uses TRBV12-3 or TRBV12-4 and TRBJ2-7. This CDR3 has 14 amino acids. The CDR3 sequence is CASSGSKKFYEQYF.

V and J are TRBV5-1 and TRBJ2-4; TCRdb names TRBD1, which stays unverified in the absence of DNA. This CDR3 is built from 14 residues. Per the germline V gene, CDR1 is SGHRS and CDR2 is YFSETQ. The CDR3 loop is CASSFRGSKNIQYF.

The chain has TRBV12-3 or TRBV12-4 and TRBJ1-5; TCRdb reports TRBD1, a call that lacks DNA to check it against. The CDR3 spans 17 residues. This chain's CDR3 is CASSFQPTGISNQPQHF.

In terms of frequency, this clonotype is medium-sized (0.01 to 0.1%). The chain is built from TRBV25-1 and TRBJ1-3. Germline CDR1 and CDR2: MGHDK and SYGVNS. CDR3 length equals 15 residues. This CDR3 is CASSVGGFSGNTIYF. The variable domain in full, with the rest retrieved from reference TRBV25-1 and TRBJ1-3, is EADIYQTPRYLVIGTGKKITLECSQTMGHDKMYWYQQDPGMELHLIHYSYGVNSTEKGDLSSESTVSRIRTEHFPLTLESARPSHTSQYLCASSVGGFSGNTIYFGEGSWLTVV.

The rearrangement joins TRBV28 to TRBJ1-1; TCRdb reports TRBD1, a call that lacks DNA to check it against. The CDR3 spans 14 residues. Germline V gene lookup returns CDR1 MDHEN and CDR2 SYDVKM. The CDR3 region is CASRPGFGSTEAFF.

The J gene is TRBJ1-5, the V gene TRBV27; lacking DNA, the TRBD1 call made by TCRdb goes unchecked. This CDR3 is built from 13 residues. Germline V CDR1 and CDR2: MNHEY, SMNVEV (reference sequence). The chain's CDR3 is CASSGTGHQPQHF.

This sequence joins TRBV7-2 and TRBJ2-5; the D call of TRBD2 rests on TCRdb alone, since no DNA is present to check it. The CDR3 sequence is 14 residues long. The V gene's germline CDR1 is SGHTA and CDR2 FQGNSA. CDR3 sequence reads: CASSAGGGRETQYF.

The CDR3 is CASSKSGHLNF. The V gene is TRBV7-2, the J gene TRBJ1-6; TCRdb returns TRBD1, unconfirmable since there is no DNA. The CDR3 sequence is 11 residues long. Looked up from germline, CDR1 is SGHTA and CDR2 is FQGNSA.

The V gene is TRBV10-2, the J gene TRBJ2-7; with no DNA, the TCRdb D assignment of TRBD2 cannot be verified. Germline lookup yields CDR1 WSHSY and CDR2 SAAADI. The CDR3 has 16 amino acids. The CDR3: CASSELRGRDLYEQYF.

The rearrangement links TRBV29-1 to TRBJ2-2; TCRdb's D call, TRBD2, is unchecked because there is no DNA. CDR1 and CDR2 (germline): SQVTM, ANQGSEA. This CDR3 is built from 13 residues. CDR3 in amino acids: CSVGTSNTGELFF.

The chain couples TRBV19 to TRBJ1-1; TCRdb outputs TRBD1, but without DNA this stays unchecked. This CDR3 region has 14 residues. Germline lookup yields CDR1 LNHDA and CDR2 SQIVND (reference sequence). CDR3 amino acids: CASRLQGGGTEAFF. Variable domain in full (rest from reference TRBV19 and TRBJ1-1): DGGITQSPKYLFRKEGQNVTLSCEQNLNHDAMYWYRQDPGQGLRLIYYSQIVNDFQKGDIAEGYSVSREKKESFPLTVTSAQKNPTAFYLCASRLQGGGTEAFFGQGTRLTVV.

The chain carries TRBV11-2 and TRBJ2-7; TCRdb outputs TRBD1, but without DNA this stays unchecked. CDR1 is SGHAT and CDR2 is FQNNGV in the germline V gene. The CDR3 sequence is 17 residues long. CDR3 sequence: CASSLDNQGVTGYEQYF.

The genes are TRBV20-1 and TRBJ2-7; TCRdb's D call, TRBD2, is unchecked because there is no DNA. The CDR3 has 16 residues. The V gene's germline CDR1 is DFQATT and CDR2 SNEGSKA (reference sequence). CDR3 loop: CSARGTSGRASYEQYF.

The V and J genes are TRBV13 and TRBJ1-2; the TRBD1 assignment by TCRdb is unverifiable without DNA. Per the germline V gene, CDR1 is PRHDT and CDR2 is FYEKMQ (reference sequence). The CDR3 has 15 amino acids. The CDR3 sequence: CASSYTGQGSYGYTF. Together with reference TRBV13 and TRBJ1-2, the CDR3 gives the full variable domain: AAGVIQSPRHLIKEKRETATLKCYPIPRHDTVYWYQQGPGQDPQFLISFYEKMQSDKGSIPDRFSAQQFSDYHSELNMSSLELGDSALYFCASSYTGQGSYGYTFGSGTRLTVV.

The V call is TRBV7-2, the J call TRBJ1-1; TCRdb lists TRBD1, though no DNA is available to test this call. This CDR3 region has 16 residues. Germline CDR1 reads SGHTA; CDR2 reads FQGNSA. CDR3 in amino acids: CASSLVGGAWVTEAFF.

This chain uses TRBV5-1 with TRBJ2-5; TCRdb indicates TRBD2, and absent DNA this call remains unverified. CDR3 length: 15 amino acids. Germline CDR1 and CDR2: SGHRS and YFSETQ. The CDR3 loop is CASSLASGRSETQYF.

The chain couples TRBV29-1 to TRBJ2-7; without DNA, the TCRdb call of TRBD2 cannot be checked. The germline V gene encodes CDR1 SQVTM and CDR2 ANQGSEA. This CDR3 has 13 residues. The CDR3 region is CSVRTSGGYEQYF.

The chain employs TRBV28 and TRBJ2-7. The CDR3 is 14 amino acids. Germline V CDR1 and CDR2: MDHEN, SYDVKM. The CDR3: CASSLPILSYEQYF. Together with reference TRBV28 and TRBJ2-7, the CDR3 gives the full variable domain: DVKVTQSSRYLVKRTGEKVFLECVQDMDHENMFWYRQDPGLGLRLIYFSYDVKMKEKGDIPEGYSVSREKKERFSLILESASTNQTSMYLCASSLPILSYEQYFGPGTRLTVT.

The gene calls are TRBV20-1 and TRBJ1-5; the TCRdb D gene call, TRBD1, has no DNA to confirm it. Germline-derived CDR1 and CDR2 are DFQATT and SNEGSKA (reference sequence). The CDR3 sequence is 13 residues long. The CDR3 is CSARRDSNQPQHF.

J is TRBJ2-7 and V is TRBV29-1; TCRdb names TRBD1, which stays unverified in the absence of DNA. The CDR3 totals 12 residues. Germline V gives CDR1 SQVTM, CDR2 ANQGSEA. The CDR3 spells CSVPKRGEEQYF.

J is TRBJ2-1 and V is TRBV5-1; the TCRdb D gene call, TRBD1, has no DNA to confirm it. Germline V gene data show CDR1 as SGHRS and CDR2 as YFSETQ. The CDR3 covers 14 residues. The CDR3 sequence: CASSSGGSRNEQFF.

The chain is built from TRBV6-6 and TRBJ2-7; TCRdb's D call, TRBD1, is unchecked because there is no DNA. Germline CDR1 and CDR2: MNHNY and SVGAGI (reference sequence). This CDR3 spans 14 amino acids. CDR3 region: CASSLSTGTYEQYF.

V usage is TRBV20-1 and J usage is TRBJ1-2. The CDR3 has 13 residues. Germline V gives CDR1 DFQATT, CDR2 SNEGSKA (reference sequence). The CDR3 reads CSARGQTNYGYTF.

The V and J genes are TRBV28 and TRBJ2-1; the D call from TCRdb, TRBD2, cannot be confirmed without DNA. The CDR3 is 18 residues long. Per the germline V gene, CDR1 is MDHEN and CDR2 is SYDVKM. CDR3 loop: CATLWGAGGPSSYNEQFF.

This clonotype registers medium-sized by frequency. V is TRBV29-1 and J is TRBJ2-7. Germline V gene lookup returns CDR1 SQVTM and CDR2 ANQGSEA. The CDR3 covers 13 residues. The CDR3 region is CSVNRQGSYEQYF.